The clone carrying this TCR beta chain occurred many times. This sample stems from a study of T cells in Graves' hyperthyroidism and ophthalmopathy. Amplified TCR beta CDR3 regions came from RNA transcripts. Carried out on the TCR CDR3, a first-round RT-PCR used the HTBI primer set. A single record per CDR3 protein comes from TCRdb applying MiXCR to the multiplex PCR reads. The table lists around 690,000 distinct CDR3 sequences, 15% to 20% of them singletons, with about 14% in the top ten. Trimming took 7 bases from V and 4 from J; bases not matched to a gene: 7. The CDR3 contains 14 residues. Per germline, CDR1 SNHLY and CDR2 FYNNEI. Stable Graves' hyperthyroidism denoted no ophthalmopathy progression over 18 months. Thyroid ultrasound, orbital computed tomography, clinical symptoms, and serum thyroxine and TRAb underpinned diagnoses.

The sequence came from a man in his fifties or sixties with Graves' hyperthyroidism. Sequencing was performed on blood. The chain couples TRBV2 to TRBJ1-1; 9 nucleotides line up with TRBD1. The CDR3 DNA reads TGTGCCAGCAAGGGGACAGGGCTCGGCACTGAAGCTTTCTTT. It encodes CASKGTGLGTEAFF.